A selection of T cell receptor beta chains follows, all from one sample in a study of T cells in Graves' hyperthyroidism and ophthalmopathy. From the multiplex PCR reads, TCRdb called clonotypes with MiXCR, one entry per CDR3 protein. The sample lists over 700,000 distinct CDR3 sequences, roughly a sixth occurring once. Material: blood. The receptors here all came from a woman in her fifties or sixties with Graves' hyperthyroidism that later progressed to Graves' ophthalmopathy. Each CDR3 is given with its conserved first and last residue. Each record gives: J gene, V gene, clone size, D gene, CDR3 DNA, CDR3 protein. The D gene is left open where the match is weak. Size tells how often a clone was seen (once, few, many) or the class of an expanded clone, and some rows leave it out.

J: TRBJ1-1; V: TRBV18; size: few; D: .; DNA: TGTGCCAGCTCACCACGCGGGGGGCTATTCATGAACACTAAAGCTTTCTTT; CDR3: CASSPRGGLFMNTKAFF
J: TRBJ2-1; V: TRBV7-3; size: many; D: TRBD2; DNA: TGTGCCAGCAGCGACATAGCGGGGGGGCTTAATGAGCAGTTCTTC; CDR3: CASSDIAGGLNEQFF
J: TRBJ1-2; V: TRBV29-1; size: .; D: TRBD1; DNA: TGCAGCGTTGTCGCACAGGGGGCTTACTATGGCTACACCTTC; CDR3: CSVVAQGAYYGYTF
J: TRBJ2-5; V: TRBV12-3/TRBV12-4; size: many; D: .; DNA: TGTGCCAGCAGCCCCGTAAGGGTACAAGAGACCCAGTACTTC; CDR3: CASSPVRVQETQYF
J: TRBJ1-1; V: TRBV5-1; size: many; D: .; DNA: TGCGCCAGCAGCTTGGATTCTGGTGGGGGCACTGAAGCTTTCTTT; CDR3: CASSLDSGGGTEAFF
J: TRBJ1-6; V: TRBV6-1; size: .; D: .; DNA: TGTGCCAGCAGTGAAAGTAATTCACCCCTCCACTTT; CDR3: CASSESNSPLHF
J: TRBJ1-5; V: TRBV30; size: many; D: TRBD1; DNA: TGTGCCTGGAGGGGGGACAGGGGCGATCAGCCCCAGCATTTT; CDR3: CAWRGDRGDQPQHF
J: TRBJ2-3; V: TRBV6-1; size: .; D: TRBD2; DNA: TGTGCCAGCAGACTCGGACTAGCGGGGGAGTCAGATACGCAGTATTTT; CDR3: CASRLGLAGESDTQYF
J: TRBJ1-5; V: TRBV20-1; size: many; D: TRBD1; DNA: TGCAGTGGACAGGGTCCAAGCAATCAGCCCCAGCATTTT; CDR3: CSGQGPSNQPQHF
J: TRBJ2-7; V: TRBV20-1; size: .; D: TRBD1; DNA: TGCAGTGCTTCTTCCGGGACAGGGGGTTCCGAGCAGTACTTC; CDR3: CSASSGTGGSEQYF
J: TRBJ2-7; V: TRBV12-3/TRBV12-4; size: .; D: .; DNA: TGTGCCAGCAGGACGACAGACAGGCCCTACGAGCAGTACTTC; CDR3: CASRTTDRPYEQYF
J: TRBJ2-2; V: TRBV12-3/TRBV12-4; size: .; D: .; DNA: TGTGCCAGCAGTTTAGCCGTCACCGGGGAGCTGTTTTTT; CDR3: CASSLAVTGELFF
J: TRBJ2-2; V: TRBV29-1; size: .; D: .; DNA: TGCAGCGCCCCCGACCTTTACACCGGGGAGCTGTTTTTT; CDR3: CSAPDLYTGELFF
J: TRBJ2-1; V: TRBV7-9; size: many; D: .; DNA: TGTGCCAGCAGCCCCAGACATGAACCCTACAATGAGCAGTTCTTC; CDR3: CASSPRHEPYNEQFF
J: TRBJ1-5; V: TRBV6-2/TRBV6-3; size: many; D: .; DNA: TGTGCCAGCAGTTATTTGGGGGCGACCAATCAGCCCCAGCATTTT; CDR3: CASSYLGATNQPQHF
J: TRBJ1-1; V: TRBV6-2/TRBV6-3; size: .; D: .; DNA: TGTGCCAGCAGTTGCATTGCAGTGAACACTGAAGCTTTCTTT; CDR3: CASSCIAVNTEAFF
J: TRBJ2-5; V: TRBV19; size: few; D: .; DNA: TGTGCCAGTAGTATAGGCCAGGGAGCCCAAGAGACCCAGTACTTC; CDR3: CASSIGQGAQETQYF
J: TRBJ1-1; V: TRBV3-1; size: many; D: .; DNA: TGTGCCAGCAGCCAAGTCGGACGTAACACTGAAGCTTTCTTT; CDR3: CASSQVGRNTEAFF
J: TRBJ2-2; V: TRBV5-1; size: many; D: .; DNA: TGCGCCAGCGCGGAGAGGATTTCCTTCACCGGGGAGCTGTTTTTT; CDR3: CASAERISFTGELFF
J: TRBJ2-5; V: TRBV2; size: .; D: TRBD1; DNA: TGTGCCAGCGGGACAGTACTAGAGACCCAGTACTTC; CDR3: CASGTVLETQYF